This T cell receptor beta chain is from a study of identical twins. Study results and caveats: Twins showed weaker excess sharing in their beta out-of-frame sequences. Cord blood beta clonotypes present at high abundance carried fewer insertions; no such pattern appeared in memory repertoires. Zero-insertion results could be subject to partial confounding by invariant MAIT and iNKT cells.

Unique molecular identifiers were present on cDNA, and template switching added a universal primer site. TCRdb called the 5' RACE reads again in MiXCR, with one record for every CDR3 protein. The sample holds 450,000 to 600,000 distinct CDR3 sequences; 20% to 25% are singletons and the top ten take roughly 0.5%. This clonotype was seen a handful of times. Its antigen is currently unknown. This CDR3 has 14 residues. Germline V lookup: CDR1 SGHVS, CDR2 FNYEAQ. V was cut by 4 bases and J by 2 bases, with 12 bases left in between. The same sample was also used in a study of yellow fever vaccine responses in identical twins.

This sequence was found in a woman under 30 in good health. This sequence joins TRBV7-6 and TRBJ2-7; D is perhaps TRBD1 (6 bases). The sample taken for sequencing was CD4+ T cells sorted from blood. The CDR3 reads CASSSTGNTYEQYF. As DNA, the CDR3 is TGTGCCAGCAGCTCGACAGGCAATACCTACGAGCAGTACTTC. The entire variable domain, with the rest obtained from reference TRBV7-6 and TRBJ2-7, is as follows: GAGVSQSPRYKVTKRGQDVALRCDPISGHVSLYWYRQALGQGPEFLTYFNYEAQQDKSGLPNDRFSAERPEGSISTLTIQRTEQRDSAMYRCASSSTGNTYEQYFGPGTRLTVT.